This T cell receptor (beta chain) was sequenced during a study of cytomegalovirus exposure and HLA in healthy donors. Study at large: The early release's HLA-typed donors yielded some 85 million unique TCRs.

Trimming cost V 0 bases and J 2 bases, with 5 bases left between them. This CDR3 comprises 14 residues. CDR1 and CDR2 from the germline V gene are SGDLS and YYNGEE. Findings of the study overall: Beyond CMV serostatus, there was no information to go on about immune exposure.

Concerning this clone: Its target is not known.

The PCR made use of 60 Vbeta and 13 Jbeta primers. The table came from immunoSEQ multiplex PCR; TCRdb's copy has only in-frame clones and leaves some out. This sample's table reports 150,000 to 200,000 clones. This TCR was sampled from a woman younger than 30 in good health and CMV-seropositive. This rearrangement joins TRBV9 to TRBJ1-4; D is unresolved. Sequences were obtained from PBMCs. The CDR3 DNA sequence: TGTGCCAGCAGCGTAGACTGGACTAATGAAAAACTGTTTTTT. Translated, it gives CASSVDWTNEKLFF.